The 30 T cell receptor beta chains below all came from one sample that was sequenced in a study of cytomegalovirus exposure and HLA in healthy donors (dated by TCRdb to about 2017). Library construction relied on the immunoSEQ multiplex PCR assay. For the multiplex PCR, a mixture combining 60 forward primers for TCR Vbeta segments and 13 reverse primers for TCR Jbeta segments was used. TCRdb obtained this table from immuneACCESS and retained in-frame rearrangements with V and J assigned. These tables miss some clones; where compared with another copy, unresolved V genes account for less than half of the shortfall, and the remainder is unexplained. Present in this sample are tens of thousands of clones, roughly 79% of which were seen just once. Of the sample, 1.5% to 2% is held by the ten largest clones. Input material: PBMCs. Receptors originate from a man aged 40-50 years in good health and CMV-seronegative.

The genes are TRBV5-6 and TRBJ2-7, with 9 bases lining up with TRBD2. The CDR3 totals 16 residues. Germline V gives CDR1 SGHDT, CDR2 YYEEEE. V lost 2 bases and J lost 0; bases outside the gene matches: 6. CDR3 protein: CASSFLLAGPSYEQYF. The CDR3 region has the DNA TGTGCCAGCAGCTTTCTGCTAGCGGGACCCTCCTACGAGCAGTACTTC.

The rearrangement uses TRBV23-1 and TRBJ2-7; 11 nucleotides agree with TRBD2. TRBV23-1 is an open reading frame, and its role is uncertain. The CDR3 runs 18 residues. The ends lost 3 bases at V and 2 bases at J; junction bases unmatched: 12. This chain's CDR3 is CASSHSQVAGGPAYEQYF. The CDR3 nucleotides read TGCGCCAGCAGTCACTCCCAAGTAGCGGGAGGGCCGGCCTACGAGCAGTACTTC.

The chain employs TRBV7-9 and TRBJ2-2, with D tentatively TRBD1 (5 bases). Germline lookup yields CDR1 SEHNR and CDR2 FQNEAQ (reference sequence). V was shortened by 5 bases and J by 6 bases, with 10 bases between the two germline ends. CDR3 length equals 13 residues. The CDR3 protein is CASSAVGAGELFF. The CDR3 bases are TGTGCCAGCAGCGCCGTAGGGGCCGGGGAGCTGTTTTTT.

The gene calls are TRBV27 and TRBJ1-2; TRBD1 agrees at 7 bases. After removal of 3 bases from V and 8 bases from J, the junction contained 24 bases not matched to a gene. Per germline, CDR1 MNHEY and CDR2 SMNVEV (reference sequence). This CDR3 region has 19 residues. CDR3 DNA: TGTGCCAGCAGTTTCCGGTCGGGGGTAGAGAGGGGGCGATTAGGCGGCTACACCTTC. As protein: CASSFRSGVERGRLGGYTF.

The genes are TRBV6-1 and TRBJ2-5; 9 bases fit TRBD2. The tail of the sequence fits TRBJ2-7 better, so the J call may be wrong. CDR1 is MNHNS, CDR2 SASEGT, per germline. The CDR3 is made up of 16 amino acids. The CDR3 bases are TGTGCCAGCAGTGACCCTAGCGGGAAGGGGAGAGGCGAGCAGTACTTC. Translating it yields CASSDPSGKGRGEQYF.

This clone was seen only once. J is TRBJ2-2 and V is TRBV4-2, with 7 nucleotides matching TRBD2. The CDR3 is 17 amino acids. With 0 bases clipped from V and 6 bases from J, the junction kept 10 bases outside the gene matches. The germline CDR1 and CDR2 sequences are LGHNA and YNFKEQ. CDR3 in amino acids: CASSQETALAVPGELFF. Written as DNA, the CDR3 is TGTGCCAGCAGCCAAGAGACGGCCCTAGCGGTCCCCGGGGAGCTGTTTTTT.

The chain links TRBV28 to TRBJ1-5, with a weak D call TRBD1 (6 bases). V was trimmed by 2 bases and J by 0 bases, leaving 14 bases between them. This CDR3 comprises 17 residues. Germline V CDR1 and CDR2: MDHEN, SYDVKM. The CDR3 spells CASSLRITGYSNQPQHF. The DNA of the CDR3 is TGTGCCAGCAGTTTACGGATAACAGGGTATAGCAATCAGCCCCAGCATTTT.

CDR3: CASSLDSSGRAGSYNEQFF. The DNA for the CDR3 is TGCGCCAGCAGCTTGGATTCTAGCGGGAGGGCAGGATCCTACAATGAGCAGTTCTTC. The chain has TRBV5-1 and TRBJ2-1, with 12 bases matching TRBD2. Germline V CDR1 and CDR2: SGHRS, YFSETQ. The CDR3 extends over 19 amino acids. V shed 0 bases and J 1 base; nucleotides not matched to a gene: 8.

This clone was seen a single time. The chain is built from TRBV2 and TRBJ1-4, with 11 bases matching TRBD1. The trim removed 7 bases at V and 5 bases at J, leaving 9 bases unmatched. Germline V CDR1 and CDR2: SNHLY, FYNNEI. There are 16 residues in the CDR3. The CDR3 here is CASNGIGTGGNEKLFF. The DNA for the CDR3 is TGTGCCAGCAACGGTATAGGGACAGGGGGGAATGAAAAACTGTTTTTT.

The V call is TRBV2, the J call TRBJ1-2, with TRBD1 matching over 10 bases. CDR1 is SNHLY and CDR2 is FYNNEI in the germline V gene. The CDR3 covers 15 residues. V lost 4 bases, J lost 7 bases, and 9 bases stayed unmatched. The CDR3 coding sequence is TGTGCCAGCAGTGGACAGGGGGCTTCGGCGGGTGGCTACACCTTC. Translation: CASSGQGASAGGYTF.

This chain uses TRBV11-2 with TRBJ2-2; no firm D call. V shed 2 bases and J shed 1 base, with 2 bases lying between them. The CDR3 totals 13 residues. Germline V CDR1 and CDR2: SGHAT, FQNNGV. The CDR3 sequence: CASSLQNTGELFF. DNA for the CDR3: TGTGCCAGCAGCTTACAGAACACCGGGGAGCTGTTTTTT.

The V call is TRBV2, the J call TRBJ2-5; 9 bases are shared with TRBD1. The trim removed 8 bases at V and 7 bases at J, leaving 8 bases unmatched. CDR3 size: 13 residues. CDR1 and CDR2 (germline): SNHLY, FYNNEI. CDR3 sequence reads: CASCGQGRATQYF. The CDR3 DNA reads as TGTGCCAGCTGTGGACAGGGGAGGGCGACCCAGTACTTC.

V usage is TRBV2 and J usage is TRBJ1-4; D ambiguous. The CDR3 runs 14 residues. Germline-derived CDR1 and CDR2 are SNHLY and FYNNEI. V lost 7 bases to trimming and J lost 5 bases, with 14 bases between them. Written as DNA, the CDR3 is TGTGCCAGCAAGAAGGGAGATGGGAATGAAAAACTGTTTTTT. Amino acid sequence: CASKKGDGNEKLFF.

Here the CDR3 DNA reads TGTGCCAGCAGTGATGACATCGCCGGGGCCAACGTCCTGACTTTC. It is translated as CASSDDIAGANVLTF. The rearrangement joins TRBV6-1 to TRBJ2-6, with D hard to call. Germline V CDR1 and CDR2: MNHNS, SASEGT. Trimming stripped 3 bases from V and 4 bases from J, with 10 bases between. The CDR3 is 15 residues long.

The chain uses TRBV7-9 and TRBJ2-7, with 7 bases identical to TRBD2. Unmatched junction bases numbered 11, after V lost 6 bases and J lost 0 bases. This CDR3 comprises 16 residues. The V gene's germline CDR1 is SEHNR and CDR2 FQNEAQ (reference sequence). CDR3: CASRNSGQLRSYEQYF. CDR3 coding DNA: TGTGCCAGCAGAAATAGCGGGCAGCTCCGCTCCTACGAGCAGTACTTC. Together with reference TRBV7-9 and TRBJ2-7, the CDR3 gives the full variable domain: DTGVSQNPRHKITKRGQNVTFRCDPISEHNRLYWYRQTLGQGPEFLTYFQNEAQLEKSRLLSDRFSAERPKGSFSTLEIQRTEQGDSAMYLCASRNSGQLRSYEQYFGPGTRLTVT.

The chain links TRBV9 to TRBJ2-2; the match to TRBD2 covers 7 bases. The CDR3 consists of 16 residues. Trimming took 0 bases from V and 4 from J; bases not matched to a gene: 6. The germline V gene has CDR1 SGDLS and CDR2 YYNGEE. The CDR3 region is CASSVASAGSTGELFF. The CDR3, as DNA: TGTGCCAGCAGCGTAGCCTCAGCGGGAAGCACCGGGGAGCTGTTTTTT.

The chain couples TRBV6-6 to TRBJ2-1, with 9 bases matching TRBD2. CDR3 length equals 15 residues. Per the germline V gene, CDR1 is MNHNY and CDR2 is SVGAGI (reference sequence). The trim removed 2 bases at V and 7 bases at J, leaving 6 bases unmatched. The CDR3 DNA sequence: TGTGCCAGCAGTTACCCCGCGGGAGGGGTTAATGAGCAGTTCTTC. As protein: CASSYPAGGVNEQFF.

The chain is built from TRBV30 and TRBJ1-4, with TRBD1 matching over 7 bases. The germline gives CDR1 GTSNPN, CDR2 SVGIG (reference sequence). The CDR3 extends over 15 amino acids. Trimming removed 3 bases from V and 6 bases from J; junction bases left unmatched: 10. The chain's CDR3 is CAWSRRGVRYEKLFF. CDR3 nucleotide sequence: TGTGCCTGGAGCCGCAGGGGGGTTAGGTATGAAAAACTGTTTTTT.

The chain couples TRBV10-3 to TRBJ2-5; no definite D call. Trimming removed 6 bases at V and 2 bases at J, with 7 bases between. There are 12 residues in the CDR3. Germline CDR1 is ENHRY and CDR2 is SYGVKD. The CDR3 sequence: CAISPTQETQYF. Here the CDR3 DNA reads TGTGCCATCAGCCCTACTCAAGAGACCCAGTACTTC.

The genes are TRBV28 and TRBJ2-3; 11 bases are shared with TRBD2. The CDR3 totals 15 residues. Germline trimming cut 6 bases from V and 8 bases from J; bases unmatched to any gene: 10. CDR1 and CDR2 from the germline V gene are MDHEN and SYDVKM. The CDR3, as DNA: TGTGCCAGCAGGAAAAACGGACTAGCGGGTCCTACGCAGTATTTT. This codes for CASRKNGLAGPTQYF. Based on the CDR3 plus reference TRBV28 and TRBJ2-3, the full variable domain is DVKVTQSSRYLVKRTGEKVFLECVQDMDHENMFWYRQDPGLGLRLIYFSYDVKMKEKGDIPEGYSVSREKKERFSLILESASTNQTSMYLCASRKNGLAGPTQYFGPGTRLTVL.

For the CDR3, the DNA is TGTGCCAGCAGCCTCGGGTATCCAGTATCCGAGCAGTACTTC. It yields the protein CASSLGYPVSEQYF. The chain employs TRBV28 and TRBJ2-7, with D unclear. V was cut by 6 bases and J by 6 bases, with 18 bases left in between. Germline V CDR1 and CDR2: MDHEN, SYDVKM. The CDR3 spans 14 residues.

This CDR3 is CASSSAAGQETQYF. In DNA, the CDR3 is TGTGCCAGCAGCTCCGCCGCGGGGCAAGAGACCCAGTACTTC. The J gene is TRBJ2-5, the V gene TRBV7-3, with D tentatively TRBD2 (6 bases). This CDR3 region has 14 residues. The germline CDR1 and CDR2 sequences are SGHTA and FQGTGA. Between the trimmed V and J ends, which lost 4 bases and 2 bases, there was a span of 11 bases.

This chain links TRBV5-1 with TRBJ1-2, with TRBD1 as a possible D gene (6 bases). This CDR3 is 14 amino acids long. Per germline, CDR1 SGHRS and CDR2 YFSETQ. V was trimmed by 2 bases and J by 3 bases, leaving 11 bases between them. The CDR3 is CASSFSAGDYGYTF. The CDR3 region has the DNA TGCGCCAGCAGCTTCTCGGCAGGGGACTATGGCTACACCTTC.

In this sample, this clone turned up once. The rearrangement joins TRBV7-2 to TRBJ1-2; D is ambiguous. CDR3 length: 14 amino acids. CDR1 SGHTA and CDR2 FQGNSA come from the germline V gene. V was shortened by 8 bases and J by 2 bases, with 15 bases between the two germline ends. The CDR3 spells CASRTYGGNYGYTF. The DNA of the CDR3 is TGTGCCAGCCGAACATACGGAGGGAACTATGGCTACACCTTC.

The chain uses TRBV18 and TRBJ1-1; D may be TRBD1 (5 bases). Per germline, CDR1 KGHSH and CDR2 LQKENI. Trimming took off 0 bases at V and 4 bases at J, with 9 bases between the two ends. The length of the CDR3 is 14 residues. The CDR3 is CASSPPVQGTEAFF. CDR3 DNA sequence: TGTGCCAGCTCACCACCGGTCCAGGGCACTGAAGCTTTCTTT.

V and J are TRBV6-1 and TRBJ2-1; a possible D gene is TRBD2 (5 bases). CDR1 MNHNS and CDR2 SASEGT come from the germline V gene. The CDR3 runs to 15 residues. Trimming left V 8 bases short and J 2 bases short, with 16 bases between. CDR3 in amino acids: CASWAHGETYNEQFF. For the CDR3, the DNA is TGTGCCAGCTGGGCACACGGGGAGACCTACAATGAGCAGTTCTTC.

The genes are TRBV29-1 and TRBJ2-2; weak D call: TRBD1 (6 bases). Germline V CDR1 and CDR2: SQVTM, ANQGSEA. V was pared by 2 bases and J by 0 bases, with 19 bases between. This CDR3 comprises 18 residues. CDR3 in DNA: TGCAGCGTTGAATCTGGCAGGGGCGCCAGCGCGAACACCGGGGAGCTGTTTTTT. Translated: CSVESGRGASANTGELFF.

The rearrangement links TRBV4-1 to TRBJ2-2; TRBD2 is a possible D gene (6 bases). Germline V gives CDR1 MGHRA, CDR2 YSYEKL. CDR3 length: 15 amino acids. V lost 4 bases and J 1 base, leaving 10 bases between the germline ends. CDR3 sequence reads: CASSPSALNTGELFF. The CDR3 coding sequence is TGCGCCAGCAGCCCTAGCGCATTGAACACCGGGGAGCTGTTTTTT.

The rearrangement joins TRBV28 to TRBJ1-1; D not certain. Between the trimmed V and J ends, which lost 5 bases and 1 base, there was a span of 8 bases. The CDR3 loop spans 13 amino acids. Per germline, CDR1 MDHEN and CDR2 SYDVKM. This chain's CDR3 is CASSLNTNTEAFF. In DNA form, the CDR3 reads TGTGCCAGCAGTCTTAACACGAACACTGAAGCTTTCTTT.

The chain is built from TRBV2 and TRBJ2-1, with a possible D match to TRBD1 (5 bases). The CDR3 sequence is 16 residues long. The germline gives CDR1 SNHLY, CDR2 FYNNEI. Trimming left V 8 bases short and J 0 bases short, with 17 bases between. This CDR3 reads CASLPPGHSSYNEQFF. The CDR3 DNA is TGTGCCAGCCTCCCCCCCGGACACAGCTCCTACAATGAGCAGTTCTTC.